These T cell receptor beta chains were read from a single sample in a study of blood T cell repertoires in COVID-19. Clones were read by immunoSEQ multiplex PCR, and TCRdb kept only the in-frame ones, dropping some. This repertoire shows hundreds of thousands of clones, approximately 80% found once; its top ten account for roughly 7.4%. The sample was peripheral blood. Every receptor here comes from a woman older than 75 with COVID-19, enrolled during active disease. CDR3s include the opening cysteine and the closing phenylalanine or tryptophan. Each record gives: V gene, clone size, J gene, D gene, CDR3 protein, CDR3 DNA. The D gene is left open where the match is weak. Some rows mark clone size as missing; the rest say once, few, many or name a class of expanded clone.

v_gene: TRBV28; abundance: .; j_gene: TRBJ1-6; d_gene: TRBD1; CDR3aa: CASSSSQGPQRPLHF; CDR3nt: TGTGCCAGCAGTTCCTCACAGGGGCCTCAAAGACCCCTCCACTTT
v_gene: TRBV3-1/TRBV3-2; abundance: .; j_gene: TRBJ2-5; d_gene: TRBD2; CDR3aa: CASSHGLAGGRETQYF; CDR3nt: TGTGCCAGCAGCCACGGACTAGCGGGGGGGCGGGAGACCCAGTACTTC
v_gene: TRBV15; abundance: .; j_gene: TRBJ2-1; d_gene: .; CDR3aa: CATSRASEQFF; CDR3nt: TGTGCCACCAGCAGAGCCAGTGAGCAGTTCTTC
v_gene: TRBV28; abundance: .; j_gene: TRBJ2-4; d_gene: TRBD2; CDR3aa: CASSSPGTSGSLNIQYF; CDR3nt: TGTGCCAGCAGTTCCCCGGGGACTAGCGGGAGCCTAAACATTCAGTACTTC
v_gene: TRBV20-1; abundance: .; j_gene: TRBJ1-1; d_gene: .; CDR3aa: CSASQGNTEAFF; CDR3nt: TGCAGTGCTAGTCAGGGAAACACTGAAGCTTTCTTT
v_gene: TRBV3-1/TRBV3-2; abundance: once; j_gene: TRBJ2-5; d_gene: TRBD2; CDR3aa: CASTLSGGQETQYF; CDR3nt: TGTGCCAGCACCCTTAGCGGGGGGCAAGAGACCCAGTACTTC
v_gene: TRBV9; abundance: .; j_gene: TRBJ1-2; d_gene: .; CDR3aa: CASSVSGTGLYGYTF; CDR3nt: TGTGCCAGCAGCGTATCAGGCACAGGTCTCTATGGCTACACCTTC
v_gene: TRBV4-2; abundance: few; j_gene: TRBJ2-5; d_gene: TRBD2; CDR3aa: CASSQDSLAGGRQETQYF; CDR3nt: TGTGCCAGCAGCCAAGATAGCTTGGCGGGGGGCCGCCAAGAGACCCAGTACTTC
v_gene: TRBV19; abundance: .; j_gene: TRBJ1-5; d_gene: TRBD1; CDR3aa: CASSSGQGPDQPQHF; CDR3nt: TGTGCCAGTAGTTCCGGACAGGGACCCGATCAGCCCCAGCATTTT
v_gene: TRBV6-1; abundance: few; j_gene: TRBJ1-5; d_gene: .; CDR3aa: CASSEIGRGNSNQPQHF; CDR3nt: TGTGCCAGCAGTGAAATAGGCAGAGGGAATAGCAATCAGCCCCAGCATTTT
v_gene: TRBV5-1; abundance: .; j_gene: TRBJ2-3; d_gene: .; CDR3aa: CASSFGQTSTDTQYF; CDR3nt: TGCGCCAGCAGCTTTGGACAGACTAGCACAGATACGCAGTATTTT
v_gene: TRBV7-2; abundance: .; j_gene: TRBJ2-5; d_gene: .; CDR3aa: CASSLARITRETQYF; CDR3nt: TGTGCCAGCAGCTTAGCGCGGATAACGCGAGAGACCCAGTACTTC
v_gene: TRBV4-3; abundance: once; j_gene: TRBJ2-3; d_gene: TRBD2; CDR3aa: CASSLNSGEGDTQYF; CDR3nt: TGCGCCAGCAGCCTTAATAGCGGGGAGGGCGATACGCAGTATTTT
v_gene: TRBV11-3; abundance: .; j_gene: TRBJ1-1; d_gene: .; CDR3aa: CAPSYKQGFTEAFF; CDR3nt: TGTGCCCCTAGCTACAAACAGGGCTTCACTGAAGCTTTCTTT
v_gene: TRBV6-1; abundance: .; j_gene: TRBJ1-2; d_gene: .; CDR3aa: CASSEAVLRGYTF; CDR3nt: TGTGCCAGCAGTGAAGCGGTTCTCAGGGGCTACACCTTC
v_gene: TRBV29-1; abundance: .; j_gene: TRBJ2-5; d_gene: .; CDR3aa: CSVGRETQYF; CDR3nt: TGCAGCGTTGGTAGAGAGACCCAGTACTTC
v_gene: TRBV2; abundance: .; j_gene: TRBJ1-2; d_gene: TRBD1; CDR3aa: CAILGQAGRGGYTF; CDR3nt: TGTGCCATTCTCGGACAGGCGGGTAGGGGTGGCTACACCTTC
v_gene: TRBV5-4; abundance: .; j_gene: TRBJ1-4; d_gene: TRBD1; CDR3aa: CASSPTGDTEKLFF; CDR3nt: TGTGCCAGCAGCCCGACAGGGGATACTGAAAAACTGTTTTTT
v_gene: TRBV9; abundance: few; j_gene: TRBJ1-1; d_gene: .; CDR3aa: CASSMGQNTEAFF; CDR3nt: TGTGCCAGCAGTATGGGGCAGAACACTGAAGCTTTCTTT
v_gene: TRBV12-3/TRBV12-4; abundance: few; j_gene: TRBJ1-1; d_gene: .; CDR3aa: CASSFRGNTEAFF; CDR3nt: TGTGCCAGCAGTTTTCGCGGGAACACTGAAGCTTTCTTT
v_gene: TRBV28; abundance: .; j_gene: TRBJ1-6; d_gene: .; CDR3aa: CASSSINSPLHF; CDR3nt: TGTGCCAGCAGTTCCATTAATTCACCCCTCCACTTT
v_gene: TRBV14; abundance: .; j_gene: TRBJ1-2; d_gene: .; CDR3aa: CASSRQQSGSGAYGYTF; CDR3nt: TGTGCCAGCAGCCGACAACAGTCAGGGTCGGGCGCCTATGGCTACACCTTC
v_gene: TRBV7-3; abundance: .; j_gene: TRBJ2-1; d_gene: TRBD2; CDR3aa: CASSTTSGSTNEQFF; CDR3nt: TGTGCCAGCAGCACGACTAGCGGGAGTACGAATGAGCAGTTCTTC
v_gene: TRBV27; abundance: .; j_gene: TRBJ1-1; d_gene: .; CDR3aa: CASSPSGANTEAFF; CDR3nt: TGTGCCAGCAGTCCCTCAGGGGCTAACACTGAAGCTTTCTTT
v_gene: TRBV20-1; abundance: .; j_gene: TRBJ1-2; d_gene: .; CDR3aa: CSASRTGRGYGYTF; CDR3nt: TGCAGTGCGAGTCGCACAGGGCGGGGGTATGGCTACACCTTC
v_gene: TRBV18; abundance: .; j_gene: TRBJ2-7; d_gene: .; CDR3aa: CASSPPRGPPYEQYF; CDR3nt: TGTGCCAGCTCACCTCCTAGGGGTCCGCCCTACGAGCAGTACTTC
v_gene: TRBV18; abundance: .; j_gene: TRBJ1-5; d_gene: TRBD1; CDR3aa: CASSPAGGQGGQPQHF; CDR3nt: TGTGCCAGCTCACCGGCAGGGGGCCAGGGAGGCCAGCCCCAGCATTTT
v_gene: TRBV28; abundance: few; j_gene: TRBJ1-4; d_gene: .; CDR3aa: CASSFGGGAIEKLFF; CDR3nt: TGTGCCAGCAGTTTCGGTGGGGGCGCAATTGAAAAACTGTTTTTT
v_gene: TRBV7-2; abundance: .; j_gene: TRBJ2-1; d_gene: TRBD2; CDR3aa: CASSVTSGKVYNEQFF; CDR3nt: TGTGCCAGCAGCGTGACTAGCGGGAAGGTTTACAATGAGCAGTTCTTC